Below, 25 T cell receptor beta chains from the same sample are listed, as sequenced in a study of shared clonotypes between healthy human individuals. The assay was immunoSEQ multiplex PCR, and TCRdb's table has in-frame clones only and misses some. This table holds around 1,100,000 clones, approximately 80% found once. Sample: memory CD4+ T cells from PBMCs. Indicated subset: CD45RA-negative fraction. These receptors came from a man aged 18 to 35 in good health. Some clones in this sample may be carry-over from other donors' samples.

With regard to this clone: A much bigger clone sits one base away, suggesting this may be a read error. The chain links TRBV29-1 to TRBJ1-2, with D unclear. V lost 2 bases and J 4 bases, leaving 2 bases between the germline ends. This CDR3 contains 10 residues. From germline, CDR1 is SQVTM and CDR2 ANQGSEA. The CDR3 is CSVEPYGYTF. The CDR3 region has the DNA TGCAGCGTTGAACCCTATGGCTACACCTTC.

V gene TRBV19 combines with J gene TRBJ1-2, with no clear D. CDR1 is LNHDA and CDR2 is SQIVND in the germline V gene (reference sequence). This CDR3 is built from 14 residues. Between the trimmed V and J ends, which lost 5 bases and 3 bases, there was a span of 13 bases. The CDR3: CASSPRRRDYGYTF. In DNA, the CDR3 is TGTGCCAGTAGTCCGAGACGGAGAGACTATGGCTACACCTTC.

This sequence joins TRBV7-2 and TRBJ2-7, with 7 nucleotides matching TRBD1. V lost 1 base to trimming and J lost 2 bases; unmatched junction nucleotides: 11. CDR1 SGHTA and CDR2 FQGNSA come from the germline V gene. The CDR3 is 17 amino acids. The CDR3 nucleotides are TGTGCCAGCAGCTTAGTGTCCTCGAGGACAGGAGCCTACGAGCAGTACTTC. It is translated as CASSLVSSRTGAYEQYF.

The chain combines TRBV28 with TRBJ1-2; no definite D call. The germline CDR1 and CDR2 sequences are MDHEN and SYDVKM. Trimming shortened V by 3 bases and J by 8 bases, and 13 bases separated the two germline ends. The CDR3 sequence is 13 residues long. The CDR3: CASSFGAERGYTF. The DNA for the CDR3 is TGTGCCAGCAGTTTCGGAGCGGAGAGGGGCTACACCTTC.

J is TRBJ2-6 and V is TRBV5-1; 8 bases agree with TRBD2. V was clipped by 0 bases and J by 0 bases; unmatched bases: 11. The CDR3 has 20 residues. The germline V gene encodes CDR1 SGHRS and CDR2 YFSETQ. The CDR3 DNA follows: TGCGCCAGCAGCTTGGCCCCTAGCGGGCTTTCAAGCTCTGGGGCCAACGTCCTGACTTTC. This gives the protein CASSLAPSGLSSSGANVLTF.

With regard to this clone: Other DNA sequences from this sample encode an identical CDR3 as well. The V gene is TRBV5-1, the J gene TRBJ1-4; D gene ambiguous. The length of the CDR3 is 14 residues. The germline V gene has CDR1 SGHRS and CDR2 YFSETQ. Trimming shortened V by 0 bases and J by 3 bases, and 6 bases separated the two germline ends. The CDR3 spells CASSLEGPNEKLFF. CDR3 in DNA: TGCGCCAGCAGCTTGGAAGGGCCTAATGAAAAACTGTTTTTT.

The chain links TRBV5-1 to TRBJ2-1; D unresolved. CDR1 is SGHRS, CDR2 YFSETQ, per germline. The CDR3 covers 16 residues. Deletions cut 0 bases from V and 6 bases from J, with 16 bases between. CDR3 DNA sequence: TGCGCCAGCAGCTTGGACGGACCGGGTGGGTTCAATGAGCAGTTCTTC. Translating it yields CASSLDGPGGFNEQFF. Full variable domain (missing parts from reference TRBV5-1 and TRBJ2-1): KAGVTQTPRYLIKTRGQQVTLSCSPISGHRSVSWYQQTPGQGLQFLFEYFSETQRNKGNFPGRFSGRQFSNSRSEMNVSTLELGDSALYLCASSLDGPGGFNEQFFGPGTRLTVL.

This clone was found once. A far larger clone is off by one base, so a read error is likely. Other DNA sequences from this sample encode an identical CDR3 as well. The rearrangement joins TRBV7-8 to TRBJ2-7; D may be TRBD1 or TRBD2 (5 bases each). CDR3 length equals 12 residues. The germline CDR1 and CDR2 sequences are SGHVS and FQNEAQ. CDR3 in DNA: TGTGCCAGCAGCCCCCATGGGGACGAGCAATACTTC. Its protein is CASSPHGDEQYF.

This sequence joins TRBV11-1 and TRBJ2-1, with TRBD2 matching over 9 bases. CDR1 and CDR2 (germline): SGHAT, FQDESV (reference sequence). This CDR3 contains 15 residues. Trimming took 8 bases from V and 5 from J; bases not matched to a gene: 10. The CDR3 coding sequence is TGTGCCAGCTCATCCTACATAGCGGGAGACAATGAGCAGTTCTTC. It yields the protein CASSSYIAGDNEQFF.

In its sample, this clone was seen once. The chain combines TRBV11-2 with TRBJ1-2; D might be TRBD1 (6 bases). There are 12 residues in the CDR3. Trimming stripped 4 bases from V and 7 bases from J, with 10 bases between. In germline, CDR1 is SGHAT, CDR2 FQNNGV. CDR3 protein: CASSWGGAGYTF. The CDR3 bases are TGTGCCAGCAGCTGGGGGGGCGCTGGCTACACCTTC.

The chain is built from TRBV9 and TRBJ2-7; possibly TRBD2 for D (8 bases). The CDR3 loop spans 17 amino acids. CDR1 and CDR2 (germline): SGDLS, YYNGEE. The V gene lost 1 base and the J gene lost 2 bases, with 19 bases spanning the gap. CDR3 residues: CASSVTGAPAGAYEQYF. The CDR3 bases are TGTGCCAGCAGCGTAACAGGGGCCCCAGCGGGGGCCTACGAGCAGTACTTC.

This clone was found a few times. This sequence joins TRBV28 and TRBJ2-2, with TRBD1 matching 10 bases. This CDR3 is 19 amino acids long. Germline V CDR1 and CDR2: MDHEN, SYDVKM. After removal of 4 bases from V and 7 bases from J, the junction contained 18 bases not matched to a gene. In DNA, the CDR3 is TGTGCCAGCAGTTATTTGGGACAGGGGCCAAAGAACAGGCGCGGGGAGCTGTTTTTT. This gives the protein CASSYLGQGPKNRRGELFF.

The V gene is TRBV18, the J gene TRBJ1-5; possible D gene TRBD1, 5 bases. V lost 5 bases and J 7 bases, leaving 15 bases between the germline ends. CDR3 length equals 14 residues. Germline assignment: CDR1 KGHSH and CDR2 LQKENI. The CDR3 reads CASSTYGGGQPQHF. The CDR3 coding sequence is TGTGCCAGCTCAACTTACGGGGGGGGACAGCCCCAGCATTTT.

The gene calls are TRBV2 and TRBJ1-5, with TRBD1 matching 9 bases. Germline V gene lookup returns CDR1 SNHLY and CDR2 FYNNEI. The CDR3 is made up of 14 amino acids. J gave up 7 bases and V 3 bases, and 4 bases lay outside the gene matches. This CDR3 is CASSEGQGKQPQHF. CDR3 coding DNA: TGTGCCAGCAGTGAGGGACAGGGAAAACAGCCCCAGCATTTT.

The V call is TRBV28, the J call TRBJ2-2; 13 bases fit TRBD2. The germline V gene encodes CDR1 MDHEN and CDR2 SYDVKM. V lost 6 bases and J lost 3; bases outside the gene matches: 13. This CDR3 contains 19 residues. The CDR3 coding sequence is TGTGCCAGCAGACAAAGTACTAGCGGGAGGGCCAAGCACACCGGGGAGCTGTTTTTT. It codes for CASRQSTSGRAKHTGELFF.

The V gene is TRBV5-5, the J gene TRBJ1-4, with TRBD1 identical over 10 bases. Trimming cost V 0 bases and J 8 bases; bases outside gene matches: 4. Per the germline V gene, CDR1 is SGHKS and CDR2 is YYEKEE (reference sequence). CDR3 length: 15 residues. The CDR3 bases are TGTGCCAGCAGCTTGGGGGACAGGGGCGGCGAAAAACTGTTTTTT. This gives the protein CASSLGDRGGEKLFF.

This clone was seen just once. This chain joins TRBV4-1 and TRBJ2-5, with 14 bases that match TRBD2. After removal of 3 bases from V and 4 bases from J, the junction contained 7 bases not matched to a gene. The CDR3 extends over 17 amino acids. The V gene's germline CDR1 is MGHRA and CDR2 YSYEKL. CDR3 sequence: CASSQGLAGVMLETQYF. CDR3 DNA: TGCGCCAGCAGCCAGGGACTAGCGGGAGTTATGCTAGAGACCCAGTACTTC.

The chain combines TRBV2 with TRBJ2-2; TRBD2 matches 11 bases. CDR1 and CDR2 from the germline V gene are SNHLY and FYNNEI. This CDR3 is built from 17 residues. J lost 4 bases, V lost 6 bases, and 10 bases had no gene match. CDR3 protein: CASRSFSGRAVTGELFF. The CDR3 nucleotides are TGTGCCAGCAGGTCGTTTAGCGGGAGGGCCGTCACCGGGGAGCTGTTTTTT.

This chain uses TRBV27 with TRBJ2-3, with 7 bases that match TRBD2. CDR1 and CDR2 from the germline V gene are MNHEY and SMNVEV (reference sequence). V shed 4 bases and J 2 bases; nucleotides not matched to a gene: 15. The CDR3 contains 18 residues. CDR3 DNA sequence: TGTGCCAGCAGTTCCTCCCTACTGGCGGGAGTTCTCACAGATACGCAGTATTTT. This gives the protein CASSSSLLAGVLTDTQYF.

The chain's CDR3 is CASSPSSGPRETQYF. The CDR3 coding sequence is TGTGCCAGCAGCCCGTCTAGTGGACCCCGAGAGACCCAGTACTTC. The chain links TRBV4-2 to TRBJ2-5; unclear D gene. There are 15 residues in the CDR3. Germline V gene sequence: CDR1 LGHNA, CDR2 YNFKEQ. V was shortened by 4 bases and J by 4 bases, with 16 bases between the two germline ends.

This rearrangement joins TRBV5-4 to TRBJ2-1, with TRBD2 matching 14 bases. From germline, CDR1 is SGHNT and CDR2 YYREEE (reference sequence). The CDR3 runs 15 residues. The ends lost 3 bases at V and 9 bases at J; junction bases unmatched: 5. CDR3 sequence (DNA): TGTGCCAGCAGCTCCGGGACTAGCGGGAGCGGTGAGCAGTTCTTC. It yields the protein CASSSGTSGSGEQFF.

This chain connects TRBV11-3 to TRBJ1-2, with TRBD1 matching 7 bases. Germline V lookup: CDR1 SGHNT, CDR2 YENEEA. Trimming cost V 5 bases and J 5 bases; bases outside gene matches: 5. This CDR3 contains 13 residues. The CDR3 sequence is CASSRDSNYGYTF. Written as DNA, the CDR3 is TGTGCCAGCAGCCGGGACAGCAATTATGGCTACACCTTC. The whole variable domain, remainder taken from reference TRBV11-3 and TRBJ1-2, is EAGVVQSPRYKIIEKKQPVAFWCNPISGHNTLYWYLQNLGQGPELLIRYENEEAVDDSQLPKDRFSAERLKGVDSTLKIQPAELGDSAVYLCASSRDSNYGYTFGSGTRLTVV.

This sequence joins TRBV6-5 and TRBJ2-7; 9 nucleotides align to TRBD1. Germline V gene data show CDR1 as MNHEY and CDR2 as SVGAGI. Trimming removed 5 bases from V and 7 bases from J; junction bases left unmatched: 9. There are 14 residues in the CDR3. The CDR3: CASSTRDRETEQYF. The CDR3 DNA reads TGTGCCAGCAGTACCCGGGACAGGGAGACAGAGCAGTACTTC.

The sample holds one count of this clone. The CDR3, as DNA: TGTGCCAGCTCACCAGGGACAGGTGTAACAGATACGCAGTATTTT. Its protein is CASSPGTGVTDTQYF. The rearrangement links TRBV18 to TRBJ2-3, with TRBD1 matching over 8 bases. The V gene's germline CDR1 is KGHSH and CDR2 LQKENI. The CDR3 runs to 15 residues. With V trimmed by 2 bases and J by 3 bases, 4 bases remained unmatched.

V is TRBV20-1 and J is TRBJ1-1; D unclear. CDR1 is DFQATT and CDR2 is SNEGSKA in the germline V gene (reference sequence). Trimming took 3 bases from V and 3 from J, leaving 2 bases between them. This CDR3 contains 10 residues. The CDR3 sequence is CSASDTEAFF. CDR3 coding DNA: TGCAGTGCTAGCGACACTGAAGCTTTCTTT.